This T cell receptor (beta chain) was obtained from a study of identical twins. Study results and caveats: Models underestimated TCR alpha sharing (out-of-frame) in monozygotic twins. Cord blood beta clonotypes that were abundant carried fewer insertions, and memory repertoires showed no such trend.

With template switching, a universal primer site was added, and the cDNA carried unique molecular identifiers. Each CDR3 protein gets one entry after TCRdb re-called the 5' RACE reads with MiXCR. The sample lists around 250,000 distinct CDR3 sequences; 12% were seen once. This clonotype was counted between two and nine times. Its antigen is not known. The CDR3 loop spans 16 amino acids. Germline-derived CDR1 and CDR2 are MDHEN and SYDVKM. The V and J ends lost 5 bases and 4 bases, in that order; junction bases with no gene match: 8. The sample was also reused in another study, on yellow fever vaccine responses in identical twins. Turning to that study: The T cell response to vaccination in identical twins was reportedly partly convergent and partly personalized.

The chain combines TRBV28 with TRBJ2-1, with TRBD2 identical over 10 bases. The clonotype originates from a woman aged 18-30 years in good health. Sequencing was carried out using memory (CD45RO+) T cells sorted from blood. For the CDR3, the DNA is TGTGCCAGCAGTCCCCGGACTAGCGGATTATACAATGAGCAGTTCTTC. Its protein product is CASSPRTSGLYNEQFF. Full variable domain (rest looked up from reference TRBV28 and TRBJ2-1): DVKVTQSSRYLVKRTGEKVFLECVQDMDHENMFWYRQDPGLGLRLIYFSYDVKMKEKGDIPEGYSVSREKKERFSLILESASTNQTSMYLCASSPRTSGLYNEQFFGPGTRLTVL.